This T cell receptor (beta chain) is from a study of T cell changes during pregnancy in multiple sclerosis. The V and J ends lost 2 bases and 3 bases respectively, with 11 bases between them. This CDR3 has 15 residues. Germline V CDR1 and CDR2: MNHNY, SVGAGI (reference sequence). TCRdb's table, derived via immunoSEQ multiplex PCR, lists solely in-frame clones and lacks some. This sample has tens of thousands of clones, with 92% found just once. The sequence was collected from a female donor with multiple sclerosis, enrolled in a pregnancy study. J is TRBJ1-5 and V is TRBV6-6; perhaps TRBD1 as D (5 bases). The sequenced sample was CD4+ T cells from peripheral blood mononuclear cells, obtained after pregnancy. CDR3 sequence reads: CASSYPGAVNQPQHF. The DNA for the CDR3 is TGTGCCAGCAGTTACCCTGGGGCGGTCAATCAGCCCCAGCATTTT.